Included here is one TCR beta chain sequence, with context. This record comes from a study of blood T cells in healthy people across ages. A second PCR of about 6 to 12 cycles used a sample-barcoded 5' primer and a J-beta primer mix. Each of the cDNA molecules was tagged by a template-switch adaptor with 12 random nucleotides. Paired-end reads containing CDR3 totaled no fewer than 2.5 million for each sample. TCRdb independently ran MiXCR on the 5' RACE reads; one entry per CDR3 protein. The data show some 1.4 million distinct CDR3 sequences, 35% to 45% seen once. The CDR3 runs 12 residues. V gave up 5 bases and J gave up 12 bases, with 11 bases separating them. The germline gives CDR1 SEHNR, CDR2 FQNEAQ (reference sequence). Each sample yielded at least 5.5 micrograms of PBMC total RNA.

Sequenced input: blood. This clonotype was sampled from a woman younger than 35 in good health. The chain employs TRBV7-9 and TRBJ1-6; D is uncertain. The CDR3 reads CASSTPDLPLHF. The DNA for the CDR3 is TGTGCCAGCAGCACCCCGGACTTACCCCTCCACTTT. The full variable domain, its missing parts supplied by reference TRBV7-9 and TRBJ1-6, is DTGVSQNPRHKITKRGQNVTFRCDPISEHNRLYWYRQTLGQGPEFLTYFQNEAQLEKSRLLSDRFSAERPKGSFSTLEIQRTEQGDSAMYLCASSTPDLPLHFGNGTRLTVT.